This TCR beta chain was documented in a study of T-cell reconstitution after alpha-beta-depleted transplantation in children. On this clonotype: The antigen is not known.

General study findings and limits: T-cell counts and diversity at one year following transplant were attributed mainly to newly produced T cells.

Unique molecular identifiers were incorporated when the TCRbeta library was constructed. TCRdb independently ran MiXCR on the PCR reads; one entry per CDR3 protein. The profile shows about 60,000 distinct CDR3 sequences, around 40% of them singletons. Trimming took 5 bases from V and 0 from J, leaving 11 bases between them. The CDR3 sequence is 15 residues long. CDR1 is KGHDR, CDR2 SFDVKD, per germline. The sequence was obtained from a male patient younger than 18 who had a stem cell transplant for acute lymphoblastic leukemia, so the T cells may come from the graft donor. The source material was PBMCs, mostly from graft donor cells, sampled 360 days after TCRalphabeta/CD19-depleted stem cell transplant. The chain links TRBV24-1 to TRBJ2-3, with D unclear. The chain's CDR3 is CATSAHHPSTDTQYF. CDR3 DNA sequence: TGTGCCACCAGTGCCCACCATCCTAGCACAGATACGCAGTATTTT.